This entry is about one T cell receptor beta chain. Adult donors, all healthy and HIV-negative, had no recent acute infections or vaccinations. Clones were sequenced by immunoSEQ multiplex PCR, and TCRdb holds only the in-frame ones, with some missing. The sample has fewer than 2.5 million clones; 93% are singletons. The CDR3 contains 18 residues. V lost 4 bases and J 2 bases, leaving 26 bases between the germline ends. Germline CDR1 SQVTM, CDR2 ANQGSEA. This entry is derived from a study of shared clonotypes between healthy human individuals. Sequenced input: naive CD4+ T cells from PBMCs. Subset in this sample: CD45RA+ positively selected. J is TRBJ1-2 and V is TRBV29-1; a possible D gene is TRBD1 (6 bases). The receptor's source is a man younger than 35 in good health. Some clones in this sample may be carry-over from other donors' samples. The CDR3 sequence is CSVGRGLSPGEDNYGYTF. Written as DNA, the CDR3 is TGCAGCGTTGGGAGGGGACTTTCACCAGGGGAGGACAACTATGGCTACACCTTC.